Given below is one TCR beta chain in context. The CDR3 has 14 residues. The germline gives CDR1 SNHLY, CDR2 FYNNEI. V lost 4 bases, J lost 4 bases, and 5 bases stayed unmatched. The record originates from a study of blood T cell repertoires in COVID-19. Study at large: The origin of the acute and convalescent COVID-19 samples was the United States, Italy and Spain. In each case, the material was cDNA or gDNA derived from T cells, B-cell-depleted T cells, or PBMCs.

As originally analysed: Nucleated cell number was recorded as an estimate derived from reference gene primer amplification. Profiled with immunoSEQ multiplex PCR; TCRdb holds only in-frame clones, not every one. Clone size and the V and J calls come from that table; the DNA yielded D and trimming. The sample consists of some 130,000 clones, approximately 90% of them appearing once. This chain connects TRBV2 to TRBJ1-1, with TRBD1 matching 8 bases. Input material: peripheral blood. The receptor was derived from a man aged 50 or older with acute or convalescent COVID-19. The CDR3 DNA is TGTGCCAGCAGTGTACAGGGGGTGGGCACTGAAGCTTTCTTT. Amino acid sequence: CASSVQGVGTEAFF.